This T cell receptor beta chain originates from a study of blood T cell repertoires in COVID-19. About the study: Sources were T cells, B-cell-depleted T cells, or PBMCs; the material itself was cDNA or gDNA.

TCRdb keeps only in-frame clones here, not all; method: immunoSEQ multiplex PCR. The sample yields some 83,000 clones, roughly nine tenths seen once. V was clipped by 5 bases and J by 4 bases, with 14 bases between them. CDR3 length equals 14 residues. Per the germline V gene, CDR1 is MNHNY and CDR2 is SVGAGI (reference sequence). The sample consisted of peripheral blood. The chain recombines TRBV6-6 with TRBJ2-5; the D gene is possibly TRBD1 (5 bases). The receptor was derived from a man aged 50-59 years with acute or convalescent COVID-19. The CDR3 nucleotides are TGTGCCAGCAGTCTAACAGCAAGGGGAGAGACCCAGTACTTC. This gives the protein CASSLTARGETQYF.